This note documents a single TCR beta chain sequence. Its cognate antigen is unknown. The data were obtained in a study of cytomegalovirus exposure and HLA in healthy donors. The PCR had 60 Vbeta and 13 Jbeta primers. Produced via immunoSEQ multiplex PCR; TCRdb's table is partial and in-frame only. Of over 100,000 clones in the sample, nearly 80% were seen once. Study outcomes and limitations: Available immune exposure information was restricted to CMV serostatus only. In a later analysis, at a false discovery rate of 0.05, 16,951 TCR beta sequences matched HLA alleles.

Trimming removed 1 base from V and 4 bases from J; junction bases left unmatched: 3. Germline CDR1 reads MGHRA; CDR2 reads YSYEKL. The CDR3 length is 14 residues. V gene TRBV4-1 combines with J gene TRBJ1-1, with 7 bases matching TRBD1. The TCR was taken from a man in his fifties or sixties in good health and CMV-seropositive. Sequencing was carried out using PBMCs. The CDR3, as DNA: TGCGCCAGCAGCCAAGTTCAGGGGGTCACTGAAGCTTTCTTT. It encodes CASSQVQGVTEAFF.